The sequence of this T cell receptor beta chain was determined in a study of a mutant IDH1 vaccine in newly diagnosed glioma. In its sample, this clone was seen once. Antigen unknown. The ends lost 5 bases at V and 2 bases at J; junction bases unmatched: 13. In germline, CDR1 is KGHSH, CDR2 LQKENI. CDR3 length equals 17 residues. This sample's time point: week 47, end of study. Vaccine doses each comprised 300 ug of mutant IDH1 20-mer peptide, with topical imiquimod. Findings and caveats of the study: Top peripheral T cell clonotype shifts appeared unrelated to pseudoprogression.

Produced via immunoSEQ multiplex PCR; TCRdb's table is partial and in-frame only. The sample shows 60,000 to 70,000 clones, less than 90% of them seen only once. The receptor was derived from a man under 40 with glioma. The material was PBMCs, obtained from a glioma patient whose treatment included an IDH1 peptide vaccine. The J gene is TRBJ1-2, the V gene TRBV18, with TRBD1 matching 8 bases. DNA of the CDR3: TGTGCCAGCTCATCAAGGTCTGCAGGGGGCATCAACTATGGCTACACCTTC. This sequence encodes CASSSRSAGGINYGYTF.